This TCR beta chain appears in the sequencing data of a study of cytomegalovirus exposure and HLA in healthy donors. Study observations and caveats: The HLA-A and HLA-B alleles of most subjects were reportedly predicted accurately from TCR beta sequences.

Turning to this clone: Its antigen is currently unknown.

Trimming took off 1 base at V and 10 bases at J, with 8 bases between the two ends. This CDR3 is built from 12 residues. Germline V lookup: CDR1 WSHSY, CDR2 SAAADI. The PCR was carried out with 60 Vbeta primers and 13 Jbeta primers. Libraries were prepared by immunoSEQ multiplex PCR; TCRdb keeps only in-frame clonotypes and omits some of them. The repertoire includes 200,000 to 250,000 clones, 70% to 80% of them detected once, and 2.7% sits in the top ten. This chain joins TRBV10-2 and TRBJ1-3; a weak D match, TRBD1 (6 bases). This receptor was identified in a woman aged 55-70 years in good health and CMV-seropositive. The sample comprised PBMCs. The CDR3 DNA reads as TGCGCCAGCAGTGAGTTAAGGGGGACCATATATTTT. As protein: CASSELRGTIYF.